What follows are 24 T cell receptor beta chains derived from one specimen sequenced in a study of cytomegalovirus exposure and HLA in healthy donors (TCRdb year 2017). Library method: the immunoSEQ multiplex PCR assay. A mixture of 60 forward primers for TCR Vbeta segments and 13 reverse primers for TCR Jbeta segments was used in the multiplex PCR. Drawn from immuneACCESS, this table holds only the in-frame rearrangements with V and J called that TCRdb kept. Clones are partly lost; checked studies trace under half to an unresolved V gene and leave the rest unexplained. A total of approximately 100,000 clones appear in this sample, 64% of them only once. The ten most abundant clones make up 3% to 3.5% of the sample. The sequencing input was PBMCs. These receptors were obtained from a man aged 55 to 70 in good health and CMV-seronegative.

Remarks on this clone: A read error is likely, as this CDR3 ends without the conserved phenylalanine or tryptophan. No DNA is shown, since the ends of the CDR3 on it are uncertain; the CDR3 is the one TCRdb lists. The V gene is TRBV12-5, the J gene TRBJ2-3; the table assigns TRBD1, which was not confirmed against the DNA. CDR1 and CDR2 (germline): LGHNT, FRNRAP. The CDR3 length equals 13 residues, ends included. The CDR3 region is CASGLLAGTALSS.

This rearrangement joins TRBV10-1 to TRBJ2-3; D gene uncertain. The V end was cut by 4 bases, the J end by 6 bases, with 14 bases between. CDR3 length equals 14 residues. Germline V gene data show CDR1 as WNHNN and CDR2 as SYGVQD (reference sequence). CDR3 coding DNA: TGCGCCAGCAGTGTTGGGCCCCTATCGGATACGCAGTATTTT. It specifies CASSVGPLSDTQYF.

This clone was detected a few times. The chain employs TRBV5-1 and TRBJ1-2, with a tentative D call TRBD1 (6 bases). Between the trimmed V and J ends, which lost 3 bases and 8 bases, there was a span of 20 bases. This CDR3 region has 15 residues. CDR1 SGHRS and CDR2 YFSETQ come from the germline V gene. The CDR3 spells CASSSGWRGARGYTF. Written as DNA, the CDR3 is TGCGCCAGCAGCTCGGGGTGGCGGGGGGCGCGAGGCTACACCTTC.

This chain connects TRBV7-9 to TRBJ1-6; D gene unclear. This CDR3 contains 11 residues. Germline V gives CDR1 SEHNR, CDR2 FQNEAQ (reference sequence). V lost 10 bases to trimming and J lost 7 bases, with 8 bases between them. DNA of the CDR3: TGTGCCATTCACCAGAATTCACCCCTCCACTTT. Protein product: CAIHQNSPLHF.

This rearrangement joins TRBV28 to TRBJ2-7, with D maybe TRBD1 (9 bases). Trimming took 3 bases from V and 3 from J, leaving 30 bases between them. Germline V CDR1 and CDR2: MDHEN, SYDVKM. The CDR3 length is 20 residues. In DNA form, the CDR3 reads TGTGCCAGCAGTTTCGGGGGGGGGCAAAAATGGACGGGACAGGGCTACGAGCAGTACTTC. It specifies CASSFGGGQKWTGQGYEQYF.

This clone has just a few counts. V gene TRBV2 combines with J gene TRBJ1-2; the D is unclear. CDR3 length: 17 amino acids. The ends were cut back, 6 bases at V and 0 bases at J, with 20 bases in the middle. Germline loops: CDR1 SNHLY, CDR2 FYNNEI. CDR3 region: CASRARSAETSNYGYTF. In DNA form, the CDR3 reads TGTGCCAGCAGGGCCAGATCGGCAGAGACTTCTAACTATGGCTACACCTTC.

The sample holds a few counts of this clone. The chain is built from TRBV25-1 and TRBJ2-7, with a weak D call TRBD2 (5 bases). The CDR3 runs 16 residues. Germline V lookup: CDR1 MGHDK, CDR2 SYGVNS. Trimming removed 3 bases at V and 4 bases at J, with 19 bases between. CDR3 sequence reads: CASSDPQPGRGYEQYF. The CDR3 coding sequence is TGTGCCAGCAGTGATCCTCAACCGGGCCGCGGGTACGAGCAGTACTTC.

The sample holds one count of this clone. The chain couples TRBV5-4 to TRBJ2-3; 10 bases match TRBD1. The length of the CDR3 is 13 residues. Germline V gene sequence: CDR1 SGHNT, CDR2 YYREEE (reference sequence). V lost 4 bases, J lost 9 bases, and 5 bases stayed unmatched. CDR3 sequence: CASSGTGVSTQYF. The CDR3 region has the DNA TGTGCCAGCAGCGGGACAGGGGTTTCGACGCAGTATTTT.

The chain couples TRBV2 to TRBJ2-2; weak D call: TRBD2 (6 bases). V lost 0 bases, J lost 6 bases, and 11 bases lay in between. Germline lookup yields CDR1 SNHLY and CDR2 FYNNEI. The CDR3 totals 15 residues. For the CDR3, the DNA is TGTGCCAGCAGTGAAGCGCTTCCGGGAGCCGGGGAGCTGTTTTTT. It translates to CASSEALPGAGELFF. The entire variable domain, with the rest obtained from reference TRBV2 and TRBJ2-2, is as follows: EPEVTQTPSHQVTQMGQEVILRCVPISNHLYFYWYRQILGQKVEFLVSFYNNEISEKSEIFDDQFSVERPDGSNFTLKIRSTKLEDSAMYFCASSEALPGAGELFFGEGSRLTVL.

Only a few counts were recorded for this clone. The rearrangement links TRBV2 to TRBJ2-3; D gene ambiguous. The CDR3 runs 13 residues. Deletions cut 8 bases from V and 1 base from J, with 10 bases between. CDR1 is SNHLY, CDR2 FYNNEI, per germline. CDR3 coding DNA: TGTGCCAGCCCTGTGCGTGGCACAGATACGCAGTATTTT. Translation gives CASPVRGTDTQYF.

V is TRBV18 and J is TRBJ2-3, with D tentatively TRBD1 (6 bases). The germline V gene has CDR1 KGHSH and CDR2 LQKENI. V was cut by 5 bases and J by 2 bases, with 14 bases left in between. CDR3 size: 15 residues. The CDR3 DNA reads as TGTGCCAGCTCATCGGCAAGGACAGCCACAGATACGCAGTATTTT. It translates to CASSSARTATDTQYF.

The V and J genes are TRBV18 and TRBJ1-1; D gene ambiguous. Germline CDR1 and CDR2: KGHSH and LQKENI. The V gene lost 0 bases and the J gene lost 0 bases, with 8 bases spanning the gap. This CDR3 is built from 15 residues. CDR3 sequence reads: CASSPPAVLNTEAFF. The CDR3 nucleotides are TGTGCCAGCTCACCACCAGCTGTTTTGAACACTGAAGCTTTCTTT.

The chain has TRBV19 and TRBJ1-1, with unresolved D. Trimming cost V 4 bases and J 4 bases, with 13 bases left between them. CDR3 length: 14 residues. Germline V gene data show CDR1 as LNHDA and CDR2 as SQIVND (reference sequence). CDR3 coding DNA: TGTGCCAGTAGTACTCGAGGGAGGGTCACTGAAGCTTTCTTT. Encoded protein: CASSTRGRVTEAFF.

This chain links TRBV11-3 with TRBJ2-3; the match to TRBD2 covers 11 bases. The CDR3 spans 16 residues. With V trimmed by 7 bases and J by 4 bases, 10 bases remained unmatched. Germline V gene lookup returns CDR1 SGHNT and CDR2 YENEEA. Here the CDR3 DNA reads TGTGCCAGCACCAAAAGGACTAGCGGGTTCCCAGATACGCAGTATTTT. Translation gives CASTKRTSGFPDTQYF.

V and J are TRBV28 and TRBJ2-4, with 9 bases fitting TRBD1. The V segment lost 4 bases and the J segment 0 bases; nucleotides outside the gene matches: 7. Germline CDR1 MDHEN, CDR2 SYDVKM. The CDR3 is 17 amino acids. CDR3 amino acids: CASSSPPGQGAKNIQYF. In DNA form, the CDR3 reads TGTGCCAGCAGTTCACCTCCGGGACAGGGAGCCAAAAACATTCAGTACTTC.

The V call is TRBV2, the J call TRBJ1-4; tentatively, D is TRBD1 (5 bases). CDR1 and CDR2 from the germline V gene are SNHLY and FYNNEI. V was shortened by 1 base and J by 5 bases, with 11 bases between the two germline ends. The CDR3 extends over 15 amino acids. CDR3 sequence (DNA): TGTGCCAGCAGTGAAGAAGGGGTCTTAAATGAAAAACTGTTTTTT. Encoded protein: CASSEEGVLNEKLFF.

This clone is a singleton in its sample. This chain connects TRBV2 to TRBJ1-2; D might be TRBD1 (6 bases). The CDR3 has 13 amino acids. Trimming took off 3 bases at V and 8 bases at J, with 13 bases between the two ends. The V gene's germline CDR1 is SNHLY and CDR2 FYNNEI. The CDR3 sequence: CASSDPSQGGYTF. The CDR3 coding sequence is TGTGCCAGCAGTGACCCCTCACAGGGAGGCTACACCTTC.

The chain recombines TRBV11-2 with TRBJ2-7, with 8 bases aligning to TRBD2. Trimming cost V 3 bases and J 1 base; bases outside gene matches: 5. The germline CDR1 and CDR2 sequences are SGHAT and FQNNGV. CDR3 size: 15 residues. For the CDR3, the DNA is TGTGCCAGCAGCTTTCAGCGGGGGATTTCCTACGAGCAGTACTTC. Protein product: CASSFQRGISYEQYF.

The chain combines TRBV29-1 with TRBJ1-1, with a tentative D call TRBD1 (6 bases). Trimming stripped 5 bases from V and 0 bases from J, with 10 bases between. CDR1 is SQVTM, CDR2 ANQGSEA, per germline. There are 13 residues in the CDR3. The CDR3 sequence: CSVHGQMNTEAFF. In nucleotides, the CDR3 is TGCAGCGTTCATGGACAGATGAACACTGAAGCTTTCTTT.

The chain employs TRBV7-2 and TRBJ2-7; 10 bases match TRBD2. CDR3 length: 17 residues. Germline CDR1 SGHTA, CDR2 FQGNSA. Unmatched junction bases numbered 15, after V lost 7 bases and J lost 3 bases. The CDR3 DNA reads TGTGCCAGCATTTCCCAGCTAGCGGGGGCCAGGATCTACGAGCAGTACTTC. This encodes CASISQLAGARIYEQYF.

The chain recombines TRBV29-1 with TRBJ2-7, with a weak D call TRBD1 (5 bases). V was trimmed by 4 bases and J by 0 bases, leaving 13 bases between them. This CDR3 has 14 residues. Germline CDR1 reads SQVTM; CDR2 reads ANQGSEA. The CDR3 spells CSVAQGLSSYEQYF. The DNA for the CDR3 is TGCAGCGTTGCCCAGGGTCTCAGCTCCTACGAGCAGTACTTC.

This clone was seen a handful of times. The CDR3 coding sequence is TGTGCAAGCGACAGGGGGGAGGTGGAGACCCAGTACTTC. As protein: CASDRGEVETQYF. The genes are TRBV2 and TRBJ2-5, with TRBD1 matching 9 bases. This CDR3 contains 13 residues. The germline V gene has CDR1 SNHLY and CDR2 FYNNEI.

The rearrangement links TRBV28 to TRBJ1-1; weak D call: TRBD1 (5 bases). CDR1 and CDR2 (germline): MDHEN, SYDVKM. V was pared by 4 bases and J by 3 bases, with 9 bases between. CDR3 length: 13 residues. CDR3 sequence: CASSYQGDTEAFF. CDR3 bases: TGTGCCAGCAGTTACCAGGGTGACACTGAAGCTTTCTTT.

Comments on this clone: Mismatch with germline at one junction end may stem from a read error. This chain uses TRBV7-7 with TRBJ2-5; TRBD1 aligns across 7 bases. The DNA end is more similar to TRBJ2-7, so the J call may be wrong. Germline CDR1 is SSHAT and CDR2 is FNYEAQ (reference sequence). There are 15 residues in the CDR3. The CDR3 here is CASSPGQPSSYEQYF. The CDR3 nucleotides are TGTGCTAGCAGCCCGGGACAGCCCAGCTCCTACGAGCAGTACTTC.